This TCR beta chain was recorded in a study of shared clonotypes between healthy human individuals. Points from the study as a whole: It was the few donors that limited the genetic and exposure-history diversity represented. It was observed that approximately 5% of naive CD4 clonotypes were shared across a handful of donors.

Assay used: immunoSEQ multiplex PCR; TCRdb lists only in-frame clones, some missing. The table includes 2.3 million or so clones, approximately 95% detected once. Every donor was a Caucasian adult from Nashville, Tennessee. The germline V gene encodes CDR1 KGHSH and CDR2 LQKENI. Trimming at V came to 4 bases and at J to 7 bases, leaving 7 bases not matched to a gene. The CDR3 is made up of 16 amino acids. With respect to this clone: Its antigen is not known.

Sequenced material: naive CD4+ T cells from PBMCs. Subset given: CD45RA+ positively selected. The V and J genes are TRBV18 and TRBJ2-1; 13 bases agree with TRBD2. This sequence originates from a man younger than 30 in good health. Some clones in this sample may be carry-over from other donors' samples. The CDR3 region has the DNA TGTGCCAGCTCACATGGACTAGCGGGAGTTAGGAATGAGCAGTTCTTC. Translation: CASSHGLAGVRNEQFF.